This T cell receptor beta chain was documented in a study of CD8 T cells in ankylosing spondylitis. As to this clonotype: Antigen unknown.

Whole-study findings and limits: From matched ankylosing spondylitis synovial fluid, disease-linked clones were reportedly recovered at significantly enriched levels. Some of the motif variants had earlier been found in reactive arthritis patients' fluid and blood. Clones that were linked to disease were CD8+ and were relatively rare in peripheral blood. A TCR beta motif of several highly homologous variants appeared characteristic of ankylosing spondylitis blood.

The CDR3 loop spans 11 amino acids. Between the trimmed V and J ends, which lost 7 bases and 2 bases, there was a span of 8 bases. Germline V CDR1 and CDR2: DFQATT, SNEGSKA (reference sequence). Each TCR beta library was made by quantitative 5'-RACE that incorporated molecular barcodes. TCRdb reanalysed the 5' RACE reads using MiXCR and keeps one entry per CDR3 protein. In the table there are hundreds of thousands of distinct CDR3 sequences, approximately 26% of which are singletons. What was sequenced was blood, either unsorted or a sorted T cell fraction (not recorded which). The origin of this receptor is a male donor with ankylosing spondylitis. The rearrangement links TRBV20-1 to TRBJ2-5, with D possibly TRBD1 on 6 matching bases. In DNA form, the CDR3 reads TGCAGTGAGAGGGGGCAAGAGACCCAGTACTTC. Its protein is CSERGQETQYF.